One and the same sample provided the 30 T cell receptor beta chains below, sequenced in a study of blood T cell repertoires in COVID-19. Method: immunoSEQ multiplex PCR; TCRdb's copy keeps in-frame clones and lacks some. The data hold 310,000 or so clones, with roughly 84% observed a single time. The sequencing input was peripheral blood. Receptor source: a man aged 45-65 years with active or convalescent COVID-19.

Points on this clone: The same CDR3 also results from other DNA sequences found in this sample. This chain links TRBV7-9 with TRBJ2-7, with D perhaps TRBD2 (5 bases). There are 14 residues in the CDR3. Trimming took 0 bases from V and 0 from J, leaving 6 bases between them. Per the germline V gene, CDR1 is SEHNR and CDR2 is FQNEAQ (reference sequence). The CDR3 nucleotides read TGTGCCAGCAGCTTAGCGGGGAGCTCCTACGAGCAGTACTTC. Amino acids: CASSLAGSSYEQYF.

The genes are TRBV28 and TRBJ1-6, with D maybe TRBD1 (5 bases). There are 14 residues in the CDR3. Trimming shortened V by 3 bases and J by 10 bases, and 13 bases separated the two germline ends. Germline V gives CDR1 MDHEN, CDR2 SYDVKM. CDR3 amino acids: CASSFSGIASPLHF. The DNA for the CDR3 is TGTGCCAGCAGTTTTTCAGGGATTGCCTCACCCCTCCACTTT.

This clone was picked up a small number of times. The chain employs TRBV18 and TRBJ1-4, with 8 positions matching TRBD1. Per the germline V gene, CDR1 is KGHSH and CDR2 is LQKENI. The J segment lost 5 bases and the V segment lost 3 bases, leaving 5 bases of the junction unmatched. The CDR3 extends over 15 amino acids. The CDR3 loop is CASSPTGAQNEKLFF. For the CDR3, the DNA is TGTGCCAGCTCACCGACAGGGGCCCAAAATGAAAAACTGTTTTTT.

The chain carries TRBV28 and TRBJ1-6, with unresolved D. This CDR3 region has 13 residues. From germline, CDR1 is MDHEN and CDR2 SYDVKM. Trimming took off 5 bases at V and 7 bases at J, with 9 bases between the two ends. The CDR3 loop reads CASSPVANSPLHF. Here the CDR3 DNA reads TGTGCCAGCAGTCCCGTTGCGAATTCACCCCTCCACTTT.

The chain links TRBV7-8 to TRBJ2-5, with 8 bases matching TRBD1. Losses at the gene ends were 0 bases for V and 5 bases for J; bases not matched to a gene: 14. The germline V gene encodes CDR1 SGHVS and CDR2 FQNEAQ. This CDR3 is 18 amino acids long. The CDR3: CASSLAGRSGGRRETQYF. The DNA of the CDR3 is TGTGCCAGCAGCTTAGCGGGGAGGTCAGGGGGCCGTAGGGAGACCCAGTACTTC.

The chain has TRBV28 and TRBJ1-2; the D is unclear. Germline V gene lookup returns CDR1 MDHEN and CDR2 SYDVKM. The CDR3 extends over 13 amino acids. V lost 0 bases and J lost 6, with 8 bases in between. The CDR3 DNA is TGTGCCAGCAGTTTATGGCCCGGGAATGGCTACACCTTC. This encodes CASSLWPGNGYTF.

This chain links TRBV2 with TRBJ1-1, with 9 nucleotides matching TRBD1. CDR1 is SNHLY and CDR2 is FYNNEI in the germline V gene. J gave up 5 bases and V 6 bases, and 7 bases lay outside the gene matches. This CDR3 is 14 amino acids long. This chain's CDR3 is CASSPGQGWTEAFF. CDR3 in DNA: TGTGCCAGCAGCCCCGGACAGGGGTGGACTGAAGCTTTCTTT.

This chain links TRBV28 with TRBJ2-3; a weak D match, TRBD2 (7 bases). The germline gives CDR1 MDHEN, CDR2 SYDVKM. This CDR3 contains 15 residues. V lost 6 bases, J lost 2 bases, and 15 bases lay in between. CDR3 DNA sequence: TGTGCCAGCAGCCAAGCCGGGGGGCCCACAGATACGCAGTATTTT. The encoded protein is CASSQAGGPTDTQYF.

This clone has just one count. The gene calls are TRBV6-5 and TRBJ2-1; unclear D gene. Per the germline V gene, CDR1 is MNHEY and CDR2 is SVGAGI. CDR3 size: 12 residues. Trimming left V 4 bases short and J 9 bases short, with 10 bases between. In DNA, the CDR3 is TGTGCCAGCAGTTCCTTAGCACGTGAGCAGTTCTTC. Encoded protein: CASSSLAREQFF.

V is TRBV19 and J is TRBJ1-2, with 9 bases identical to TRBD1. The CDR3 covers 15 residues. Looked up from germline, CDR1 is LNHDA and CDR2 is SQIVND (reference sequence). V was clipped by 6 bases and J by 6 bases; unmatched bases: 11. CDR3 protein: CASRRTGGWNNGYTF. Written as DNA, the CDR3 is TGTGCCAGTAGACGAACAGGGGGCTGGAATAATGGCTACACCTTC.

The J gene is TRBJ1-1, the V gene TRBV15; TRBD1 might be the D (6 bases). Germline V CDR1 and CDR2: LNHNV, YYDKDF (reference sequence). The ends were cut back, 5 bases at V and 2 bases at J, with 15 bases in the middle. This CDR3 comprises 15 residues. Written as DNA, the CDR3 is TGTGCCACCAGCCCACGGACGACAGGTAACACTGAAGCTTTCTTT. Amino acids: CATSPRTTGNTEAFF. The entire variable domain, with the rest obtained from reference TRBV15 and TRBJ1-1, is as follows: DAMVIQNPRYQVTQFGKPVTLSCSQTLNHNVMYWYQQKSSQAPKLLFHYYDKDFNNEADTPDNFQSRRPNTSFCFLDIRSPGLGDTAMYLCATSPRTTGNTEAFFGQGTRLTVV.

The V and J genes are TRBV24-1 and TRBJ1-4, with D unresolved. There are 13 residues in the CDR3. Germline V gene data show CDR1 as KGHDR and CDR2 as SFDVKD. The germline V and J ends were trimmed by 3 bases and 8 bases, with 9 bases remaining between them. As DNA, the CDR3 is TGTGCCACCAGTGATCTTTCCGGGGAAAAACTGTTTTTT. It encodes CATSDLSGEKLFF.

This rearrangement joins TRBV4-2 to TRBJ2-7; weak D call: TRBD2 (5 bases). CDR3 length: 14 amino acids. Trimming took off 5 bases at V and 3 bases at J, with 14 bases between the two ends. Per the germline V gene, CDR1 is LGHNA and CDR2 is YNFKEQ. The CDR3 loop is CASSVSRAGYEQYF. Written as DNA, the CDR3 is TGTGCCAGCAGCGTCTCGCGGGCTGGCTACGAGCAGTACTTC.

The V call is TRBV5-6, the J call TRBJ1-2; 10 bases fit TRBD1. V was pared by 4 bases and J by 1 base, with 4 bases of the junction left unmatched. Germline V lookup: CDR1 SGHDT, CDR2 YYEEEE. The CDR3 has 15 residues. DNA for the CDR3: TGTGCCAGCAGCGGGGACAGGGGTGGTAACTATGGCTACACCTTC. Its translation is CASSGDRGGNYGYTF.

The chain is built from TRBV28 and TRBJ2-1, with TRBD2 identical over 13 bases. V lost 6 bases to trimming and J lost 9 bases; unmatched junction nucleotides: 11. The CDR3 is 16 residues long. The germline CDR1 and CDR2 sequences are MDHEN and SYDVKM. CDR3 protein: CASRDGLAGVSGEQFF. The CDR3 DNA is TGTGCCAGCAGGGACGGACTAGCGGGAGTTAGTGGTGAGCAGTTCTTC. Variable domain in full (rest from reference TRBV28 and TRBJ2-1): DVKVTQSSRYLVKRTGEKVFLECVQDMDHENMFWYRQDPGLGLRLIYFSYDVKMKEKGDIPEGYSVSREKKERFSLILESASTNQTSMYLCASRDGLAGVSGEQFFGPGTRLTVL.

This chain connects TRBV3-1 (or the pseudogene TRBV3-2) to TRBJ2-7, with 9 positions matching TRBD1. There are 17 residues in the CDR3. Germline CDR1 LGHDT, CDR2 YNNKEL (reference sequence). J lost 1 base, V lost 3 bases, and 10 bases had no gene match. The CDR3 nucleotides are TGTGCCAGCAGCCAGCGTCCTTTGGACAGGGGTTCCTACGAGCAGTACTTC. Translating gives CASSQRPLDRGSYEQYF.

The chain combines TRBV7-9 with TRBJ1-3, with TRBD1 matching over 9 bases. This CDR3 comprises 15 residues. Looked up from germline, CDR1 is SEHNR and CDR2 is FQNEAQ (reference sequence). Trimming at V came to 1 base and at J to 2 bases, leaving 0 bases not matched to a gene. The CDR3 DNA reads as TGTGCCAGCAGCTTAGGACAGGGGGCTGGAAACACCATATATTTT. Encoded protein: CASSLGQGAGNTIYF.

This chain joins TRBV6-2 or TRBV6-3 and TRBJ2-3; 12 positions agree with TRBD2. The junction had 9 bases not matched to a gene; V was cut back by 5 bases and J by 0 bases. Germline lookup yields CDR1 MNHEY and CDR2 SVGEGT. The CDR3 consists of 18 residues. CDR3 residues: CASSKLAGGPPSTDTQYF. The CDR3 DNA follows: TGTGCCAGCAGTAAACTAGCGGGGGGCCCACCTAGCACAGATACGCAGTATTTT.

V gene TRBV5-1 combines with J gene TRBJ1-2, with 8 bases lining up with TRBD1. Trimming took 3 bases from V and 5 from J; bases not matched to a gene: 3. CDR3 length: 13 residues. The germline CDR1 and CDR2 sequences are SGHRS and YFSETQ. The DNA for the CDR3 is TGCGCCAGCAGCTGGGGACAGGCATATGGCTACACCTTC. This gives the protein CASSWGQAYGYTF.

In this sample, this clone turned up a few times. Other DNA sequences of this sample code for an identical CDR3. The CDR3 nucleotides are TGCGCCAGCAGCTTGGCGGGGATCACAGATACGCAGTATTTT. As protein: CASSLAGITDTQYF. The V call is TRBV5-1, the J call TRBJ2-3, with D perhaps TRBD2 (5 bases). The germline gives CDR1 SGHRS, CDR2 YFSETQ. Trimming pared 0 bases from V and 2 bases from J, leaving 7 bases between. The length of the CDR3 is 14 residues.

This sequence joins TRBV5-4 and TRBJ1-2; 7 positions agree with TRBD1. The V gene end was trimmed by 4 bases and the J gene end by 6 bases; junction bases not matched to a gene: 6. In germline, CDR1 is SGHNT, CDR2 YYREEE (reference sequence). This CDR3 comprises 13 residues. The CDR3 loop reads CASSLTGEHGYTF. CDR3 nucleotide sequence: TGTGCCAGCAGCCTAACAGGGGAGCATGGCTACACCTTC.

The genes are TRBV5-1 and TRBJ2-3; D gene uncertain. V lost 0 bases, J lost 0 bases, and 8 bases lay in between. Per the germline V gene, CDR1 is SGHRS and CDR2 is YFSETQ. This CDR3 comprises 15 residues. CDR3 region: CASSLADSSTDTQYF. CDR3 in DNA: TGCGCCAGCAGCTTGGCAGATTCAAGCACAGATACGCAGTATTTT.

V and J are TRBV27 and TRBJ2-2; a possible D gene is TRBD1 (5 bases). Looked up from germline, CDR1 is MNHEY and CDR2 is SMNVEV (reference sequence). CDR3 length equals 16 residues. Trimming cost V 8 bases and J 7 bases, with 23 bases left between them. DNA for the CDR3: TGTGCCAGCTGGCGCCAGGGTCGAAGTTTGGGCGGGGAGCTGTTTTTT. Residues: CASWRQGRSLGGELFF.

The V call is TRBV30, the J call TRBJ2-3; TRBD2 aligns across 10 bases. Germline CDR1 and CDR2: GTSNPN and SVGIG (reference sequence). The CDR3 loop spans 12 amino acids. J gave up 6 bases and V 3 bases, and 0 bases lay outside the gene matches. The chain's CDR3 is CAWRGLADTQYF. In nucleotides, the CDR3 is TGTGCCTGGAGGGGACTAGCGGATACGCAGTATTTT.

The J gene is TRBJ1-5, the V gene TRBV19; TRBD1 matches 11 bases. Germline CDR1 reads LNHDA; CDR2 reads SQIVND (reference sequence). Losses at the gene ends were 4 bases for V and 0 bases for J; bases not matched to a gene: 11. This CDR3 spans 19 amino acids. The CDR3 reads CASSSEPGQGVYSNQPQHF. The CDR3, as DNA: TGTGCCAGTAGTAGCGAACCGGGACAGGGGGTCTATAGCAATCAGCCCCAGCATTTT.

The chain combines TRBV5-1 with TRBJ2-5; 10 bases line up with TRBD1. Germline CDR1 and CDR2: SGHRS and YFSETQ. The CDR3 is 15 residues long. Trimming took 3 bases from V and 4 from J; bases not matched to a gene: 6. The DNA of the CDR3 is TGCGCCAGCAGCTCCCTGACAGGGGGCAGAGAGACCCAGTACTTC. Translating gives CASSSLTGGRETQYF.

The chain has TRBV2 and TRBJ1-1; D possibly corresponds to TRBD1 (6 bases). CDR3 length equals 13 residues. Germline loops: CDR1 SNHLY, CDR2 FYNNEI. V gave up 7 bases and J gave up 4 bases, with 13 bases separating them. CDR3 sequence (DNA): TGTGCCAGCACCCCCGGGGGGGCCACTGAAGCTTTCTTT. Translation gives CASTPGGATEAFF.

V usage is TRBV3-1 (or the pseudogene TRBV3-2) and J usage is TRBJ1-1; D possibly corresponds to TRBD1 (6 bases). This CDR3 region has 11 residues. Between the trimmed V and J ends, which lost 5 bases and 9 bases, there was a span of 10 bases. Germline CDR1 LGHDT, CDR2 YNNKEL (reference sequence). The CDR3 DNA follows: TGTGCCAGCAGCGACAGGATTCAAGCTTTCTTT. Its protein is CASSDRIQAFF.

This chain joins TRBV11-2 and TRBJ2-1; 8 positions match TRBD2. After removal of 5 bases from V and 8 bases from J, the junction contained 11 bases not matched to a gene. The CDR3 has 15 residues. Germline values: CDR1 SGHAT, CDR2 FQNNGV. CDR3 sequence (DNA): TGTGCCAGCAGCCGCACGGGAGGGCCTAGAGATGAGCAGTTCTTC. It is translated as CASSRTGGPRDEQFF.

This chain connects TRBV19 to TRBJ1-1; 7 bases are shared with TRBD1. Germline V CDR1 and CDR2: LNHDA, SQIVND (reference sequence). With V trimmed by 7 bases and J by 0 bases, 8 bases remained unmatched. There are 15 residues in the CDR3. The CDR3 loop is CASTRGPLMNTEAFF. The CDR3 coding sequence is TGTGCCAGTACGAGGGGGCCCCTAATGAACACTGAAGCTTTCTTT.